The count of the clone carrying this T cell receptor beta chain is one. The data originate from a study of PD-L1 blockade in urothelial cancer. Study-wide background: Blood was analyzed 3 weeks (second dose) and 6 weeks after treatment start.

The time point here: peripheral blood 6 weeks after treatment start. Patients suffered from locally advanced or metastatic urothelial carcinoma. V lost 2 bases, J lost 6 bases, and 16 bases stayed unmatched. The CDR3 loop spans 19 amino acids. Germline-derived CDR1 and CDR2 are MNHNS and SASEGT. Data came from immunoSEQ multiplex PCR; TCRdb stores just in-frame clones and leaves some out. The sample carries roughly 120,000 clones, about 89% recorded once. The sample consisted of PBMCs, taken around atezolizumab (anti-PD-L1) treatment. The origin of this receptor is a man aged 55 to 69 with urothelial cancer. The rearrangement uses TRBV6-1 and TRBJ2-1, with 10 bases fitting TRBD2. This CDR3 is CASSELQRGGVVNPNEQFF. For the CDR3, the DNA is TGTGCCAGCAGTGAACTCCAGCGGGGGGGCGTGGTTAATCCCAATGAGCAGTTCTTC.